This T cell receptor beta chain was obtained from a study of CD8+ T cells in alopecia areata. Reverse transcribed after extraction, RNA yielded cDNA as the sequencing template. Measured with immunoSEQ multiplex PCR; TCRdb has only the in-frame clones, and not every one. In the table there are some 180,000 clones, over 55% of which are singletons. The receptor comes from a human donor with alopecia areata. The sample was CD4+ T cells sorted from blood, taken at week 0.

CDR3 nucleotide sequence: TGTGCCAGCAGCGTAGATCCCTCTAGTTTTTCCGAGCAGTTCTTC. Translating gives CASSVDPSSFSEQFF. V and J are TRBV9 and TRBJ2-1; no reliable D call. Germline-derived CDR1 and CDR2 are SGDLS and YYNGEE. Deletions cut 0 bases from V and 10 bases from J, with 17 bases between. There are 15 residues in the CDR3.